What follows are 14 T cell receptor beta chains derived from one specimen sequenced in a study of blood T cell repertoires in COVID-19. Sequencing was performed with immunoSEQ multiplex PCR; in TCRdb, only in-frame clones are kept and a portion is missing. The sample lists 210,000 or so clones; about four fifths were seen once. Sequencing was done on a sample of PBMCs or T cells enriched from blood (not recorded which). These receptors came from a woman in her forties or fifties who had been exposed to COVID-19.

The chain joins TRBV19 to TRBJ2-1, with 7 bases fitting TRBD2. Unmatched junction bases numbered 6, after V lost 7 bases and J lost 9 bases. CDR1 and CDR2 from the germline V gene are LNHDA and SQIVND (reference sequence). The CDR3 length is 12 residues. The CDR3 loop is CASMGRASEQFF. CDR3 DNA sequence: TGTGCCAGTATGGGGAGGGCAAGTGAGCAGTTCTTC. The full variable domain, with the rest looked up from reference TRBV19 and TRBJ2-1, is DGGITQSPKYLFRKEGQNVTLSCEQNLNHDAMYWYRQDPGQGLRLIYYSQIVNDFQKGDIAEGYSVSREKKESFPLTVTSAQKNPTAFYLCASMGRASEQFFGPGTRLTVL.

This chain joins TRBV6-5 and TRBJ1-3; no clear D gene. The CDR3 sequence is 12 residues long. V shed 5 bases and J shed 10 bases, with 12 bases lying between them. Looked up from germline, CDR1 is MNHEY and CDR2 is SVGAGI. The CDR3: CASSRFDGTIYF. CDR3 DNA sequence: TGTGCCAGCAGTCGGTTTGACGGGACCATATATTTT.

V is TRBV5-5 and J is TRBJ2-2, with D possibly TRBD2 on 5 matching bases. Trimming pared 3 bases from V and 3 bases from J, leaving 12 bases between. Germline V CDR1 and CDR2: SGHKS, YYEKEE (reference sequence). CDR3 size: 15 residues. The CDR3 sequence: CASSSPGVHTGELFF. CDR3 sequence (DNA): TGTGCCAGCAGCTCCCCCGGGGTGCACACCGGGGAGCTGTTTTTT.

This clone was seen just once. The chain recombines TRBV30 with TRBJ1-2, with 8 bases that match TRBD1. After removal of 5 bases from V and 5 bases from J, the junction contained 1 base not matched to a gene. Germline V gives CDR1 GTSNPN, CDR2 SVGIG (reference sequence). The CDR3 has 11 residues. The CDR3 loop is CAWGQGYGYTF. The CDR3 bases are TGTGCCTGGGGACAGGGATATGGCTACACCTTC.

The J gene is TRBJ1-1, the V gene TRBV10-2, with TRBD1 as a possible D gene (5 bases). V lost 6 bases and J 1 base, leaving 15 bases between the germline ends. The CDR3 is 15 residues long. Germline CDR1 and CDR2: WSHSY and SAAADI. The CDR3 region is CASSLGGVTNTEAFF. The CDR3 nucleotides read TGCGCCAGCAGCCTAGGAGGGGTTACGAACACTGAAGCTTTCTTT.

The chain combines TRBV7-8 with TRBJ1-2; TRBD1 matches 8 bases. The germline CDR1 and CDR2 sequences are SGHVS and FQNEAQ. The CDR3 sequence is 12 residues long. The V segment lost 5 bases and the J segment 7 bases; nucleotides outside the gene matches: 3. This CDR3 is CASSPDRGGYTF. For the CDR3, the DNA is TGTGCCAGCAGCCCTGACAGGGGTGGCTACACCTTC.

This rearrangement joins TRBV12-3 or TRBV12-4 to TRBJ1-6; no firm D call. The CDR3 is 12 residues long. Trimming shortened V by 3 bases and J by 10 bases, and 7 bases separated the two germline ends. CDR3 nucleotides: TGTGCCAGCAGTTTTCCGGGATCACCCCTCCACTTT. Its translation: CASSFPGSPLHF.

The chain combines TRBV6-1 with TRBJ1-1, with 7 nucleotides matching TRBD1. CDR3 length: 14 amino acids. CDR1 and CDR2 (germline): MNHNS, SASEGT. V lost 2 bases, J lost 12 bases, and 12 bases stayed unmatched. CDR3 nucleotide sequence: TGTGCCAGCAGTGAAAAGGAAGAGGGGGCGGGGACTTTCTTT. Protein sequence: CASSEKEEGAGTFF.

The J gene is TRBJ1-1, the V gene TRBV19, with D possibly matching TRBD1 (5 bases). The CDR3 is 13 amino acids. Germline CDR1 is LNHDA and CDR2 is SQIVND (reference sequence). V lost 7 bases to trimming and J lost 1 base, with 10 bases between them. Written as DNA, the CDR3 is TGTGCCAGTACGGGGGTTCCGAACACTGAAGCTTTCTTT. Its translation: CASTGVPNTEAFF.

This clone turned up a few times. J is TRBJ1-5 and V is TRBV7-2; TRBD1 matches at 11 bases. The CDR3 is 19 residues long. The ends lost 5 bases at V and 1 base at J; junction bases unmatched: 13. Germline assignment: CDR1 SGHTA and CDR2 FQGNSA. The chain's CDR3 is CASSGNPGTGGRSNQPQHF. The CDR3 DNA follows: TGTGCCAGCAGCGGCAACCCCGGGACAGGGGGTAGGAGCAATCAGCCCCAGCATTTT.

This CDR3 reads CASSPLIQGSGTEAFF. The CDR3 DNA follows: TGTGCCAGCTCACCACTCATTCAGGGGTCAGGCACTGAAGCTTTCTTT. The V and J genes are TRBV18 and TRBJ1-1; possibly TRBD1 for D (6 bases). V was cut by 1 base and J by 4 bases, with 16 bases left in between. The CDR3 runs 16 residues. Germline CDR1 and CDR2: KGHSH and LQKENI.

The genes are TRBV27 and TRBJ2-1; 10 bases line up with TRBD1. The ends lost 0 bases at V and 4 bases at J; junction bases unmatched: 3. The CDR3 runs 16 residues. The germline CDR1 and CDR2 sequences are MNHEY and SMNVEV (reference sequence). For the CDR3, the DNA is TGTGCCAGCAGTTTATCCCCGGGACAGGGGTACAATGAGCAGTTCTTC. It codes for CASSLSPGQGYNEQFF.

V is TRBV29-1 and J is TRBJ1-1; no definite D call. Trimming removed 3 bases from V and 3 bases from J, with 8 bases in between. In germline, CDR1 is SQVTM, CDR2 ANQGSEA. This CDR3 has 12 residues. The CDR3 spells CSVDWGDTEAFF. CDR3 bases: TGCAGCGTTGATTGGGGAGACACTGAAGCTTTCTTT.

The rearrangement links TRBV5-6 to TRBJ2-2; no clear D. Germline loops: CDR1 SGHDT, CDR2 YYEEEE. Trimming pared 1 base from V and 3 bases from J, leaving 7 bases between. The CDR3 consists of 14 residues. DNA of the CDR3: TGTGCCAGCAGCTTGACCGGGTACACCGGGGAGCTGTTTTTT. The encoded protein is CASSLTGYTGELFF.